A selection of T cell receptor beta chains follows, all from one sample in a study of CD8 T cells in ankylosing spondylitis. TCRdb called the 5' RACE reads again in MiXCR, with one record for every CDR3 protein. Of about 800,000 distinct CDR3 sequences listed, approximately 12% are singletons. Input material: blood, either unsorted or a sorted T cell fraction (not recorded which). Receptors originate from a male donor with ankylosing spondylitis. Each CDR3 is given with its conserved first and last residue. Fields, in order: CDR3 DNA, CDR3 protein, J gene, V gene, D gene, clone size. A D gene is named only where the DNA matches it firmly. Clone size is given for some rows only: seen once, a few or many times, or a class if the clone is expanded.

TGTGCCAGCAGTCAAGCCGGACCCGTATACAATGAGCAGTTCTTC CASSQAGPVYNEQFF TRBJ2-1 TRBV2 . .
TGCAGTGCCCCGTTTGTAGATGAGCAGTTCTTC CSAPFVDEQFF TRBJ2-1 TRBV20-1 . .
TGTGCCAGCAGTCCAGCAGGGACCACTATGGATACGCAGTATTTT CASSPAGTTMDTQYF TRBJ2-3 TRBV4-2 . few
TGCAGCGTTGTCTGGGGTGGTGCCGGGGAGCTGTTTTTT CSVVWGGAGELFF TRBJ2-2 TRBV29-1 . .
TGCGCCAGCAGCCAAGATCATATAAGGGCTCACTCTGGAAACACCATATATTTT CASSQDHIRAHSGNTIYF TRBJ1-3 TRBV4-3 . few
TGTGCCAGCAGCTTAGGCCCAGAGTTCTACGACCAGTACTTC CASSLGPEFYDQYF TRBJ2-7 TRBV7-2 . .
TGCAGTGCTAGTCACCCTTTTTCGACCGGGGAGCTGTTTTTT CSASHPFSTGELFF TRBJ2-2 TRBV20-1 . few
TGTGCCAGCCGAAGGGAAGTCGGCAGGGTCGAGCAGTACTTC CASRREVGRVEQYF TRBJ2-7 TRBV27 . many
TGTGCCAGCAGCAATAGGGGGGACTCCTACAATGAGCAGTTCTTC CASSNRGDSYNEQFF TRBJ2-1 TRBV7-2 . few
TGCAGTGCGGAAGACAGGATGAACACTGAAGCTTTCTTT CSAEDRMNTEAFF TRBJ1-1 TRBV20-1 . many
TGTGCCAGCACCCAAAGGGGCGGGAGATTGAGTGAGCAGTTCTTC CASTQRGGRLSEQFF TRBJ2-1 TRBV12-3/TRBV12-4 TRBD2 few
TGTGCCAGCTCACAGCGACAGGGTAGTTCACCCCTCCACTTT CASSQRQGSSPLHF TRBJ1-6 TRBV18 TRBD1 few
TGCAGTGCTCTGACTAGCGGTAGCACAGATACGCAGTATTTT CSALTSGSTDTQYF TRBJ2-3 TRBV20-1 TRBD2 many
TGCAGTGTTCAGGGGGCGGGCAATCAGCCCCAGCATTTT CSVQGAGNQPQHF TRBJ1-5 TRBV20-1 TRBD1 few
TGTGCCAGCACCAATGGGGGACTGTACACCGGGGAGCTGTTTTTT CASTNGGLYTGELFF TRBJ2-2 TRBV12-3/TRBV12-4 . .
TGCGCCAGCAGCCAAGGGGGACCGGGACTAGCGGGAGGACGCTCCTACGAGCAGTACTTC CASSQGGPGLAGGRSYEQYF TRBJ2-7 TRBV4-1 TRBD2 .
TGCGCCAGCAGCCAAGATAGAAGACAGGGGTTTGAGACCCAGTACTTC CASSQDRRQGFETQYF TRBJ2-5 TRBV4-3 TRBD1 few
TGTGCCAGCAGGCAGACAGGGCCGAAACCCTACGAGCAGTACTTC CASRQTGPKPYEQYF TRBJ2-7 TRBV6-1 TRBD1 .
TGTGCCAGCACCCAGACAGGTTTGAACACTGAAGCTTTCTTT CASTQTGLNTEAFF TRBJ1-1 TRBV6-1 . many
TGTGCCAGCAGTTTCCGCCGACTAGCGGGGGCGAACAATGAGCAGTTCTTC CASSFRRLAGANNEQFF TRBJ2-1 TRBV27 TRBD2 .
TGTGCCAGCTCACCACCGGGGTTGGCGGGCCCGCTCCACAATGAGCAGTTCTTC CASSPPGLAGPLHNEQFF TRBJ2-1 TRBV18 . .
TGCAGTGCTAGAGTCGGATACACTAGCGGGAGGGAAAATGAGCAGTTCTTC CSARVGYTSGRENEQFF TRBJ2-1 TRBV20-1 TRBD2 .
TGCGCCAGCAGCCAAGATGGGCAGGGGTACTCACCCCTCCACTTT CASSQDGQGYSPLHF TRBJ1-6 TRBV4-3 . few
TGTGCCAGCAGTGAAGGGCCAGGGACTAGCGGGAATCTCTACGAGCAGTACTTC CASSEGPGTSGNLYEQYF TRBJ2-7 TRBV2 TRBD2 .
TGTGCCAGCAGCTTAGCTTATCATCGGTACTTC CASSLAYHRYF TRBJ2-7 TRBV11-2 . .
TGCAGTGCTAGAGGCCGGACAGGGGGGAACTATGGCTACACCTTC CSARGRTGGNYGYTF TRBJ1-2 TRBV20-1 TRBD1 .
TGTGCCAGCAGTATAGACAGGTTTAATGGGCAGTATTTT CASSIDRFNGQYF TRBJ2-3 TRBV25-1 . .
TGTGCCAGTAGTATCGGCCTTCCCTACGAGCAGTACTTC CASSIGLPYEQYF TRBJ2-7 TRBV19 . once
TGTGCCAGCTCACCACCGGGACTCAACCGCTACGAGCAGTACTTC CASSPPGLNRYEQYF TRBJ2-7 TRBV18 . few
TGTGCCAGCAGCTTACTGCTGAACCCTAACTATGGCTACACCTTC CASSLLLNPNYGYTF TRBJ1-2 TRBV7-2 . many
TGCGCCAGCAGCCCGGACGGGGATCAAGAGACCCAGTACTTC CASSPDGDQETQYF TRBJ2-5 TRBV5-1 . .